Listed below are T cell receptor beta chains from one sample, sequenced in a study of control samples from healthy donors and cancer patients. The repertoire was sequenced with immunoSEQ multiplex PCR; TCRdb's copy has only in-frame clones and lacks some. The sample has approximately 160,000 clones, roughly 93% seen once; the top ten hold roughly 4%. Sequencing was carried out using blood. The receptors here all came from a woman aged 55-75 years in good health. Each CDR3 is given with its conserved first and last residue. The D gene is left open where the match is weak. Clone size appears in some rows only: once, few, many, or a class for an expanded clone.

clone_size,d_call,v_call,j_call,cdr3_aa,cdr3_nt
NA,NA,TRBV20-1,TRBJ2-3,CSASARVDTQYF,TGCAGTGCTAGTGCCAGGGTTGATACGCAGTATTTT
NA,TRBD1,TRBV2,TRBJ2-7,CASAGQGSYEQYF,TGTGCCAGCGCGGGACAGGGCTCCTACGAGCAGTACTTC
NA,NA,TRBV14,TRBJ1-2,CASSQDFGVEVYGYTF,TGTGCCAGCAGCCAAGATTTTGGTGTGGAGGTCTATGGCTACACCTTC
NA,NA,TRBV29-1,TRBJ1-3,CSVAPGAGNTIYF,TGCAGCGTTGCCCCCGGAGCTGGAAACACCATATATTTT
NA,NA,TRBV19,TRBJ1-4,CASSILQARAEKLFF,TGTGCCAGTAGTATTCTTCAGGCCAGGGCGGAAAAACTGTTTTTT
NA,NA,TRBV19,TRBJ2-2,CASSIVGGRPLATGELFF,TGTGCCAGTAGTATAGTGGGGGGCAGACCCTTAGCGACCGGGGAGCTGTTTTTT
NA,TRBD1,TRBV6-2/TRBV6-3,TRBJ1-5,CASSFGQVNQPQHF,TGTGCCAGCAGCTTCGGACAGGTCAATCAGCCCCAGCATTTT
few,NA,TRBV5-1,TRBJ1-5,CASSPATGQPQHF,TGCGCCAGCAGCCCGGCCACAGGACAGCCCCAGCATTTT
NA,TRBD2,TRBV18,TRBJ2-1,CASSPSSGGGYNEQFF,TGTGCCAGCTCACCATCTAGCGGGGGGGGCTACAATGAGCAGTTCTTC
NA,TRBD1,TRBV18,TRBJ2-1,CASSPGTAPPGQFF,TGTGCCAGCTCGCCCGGGACAGCTCCTCCCGGGCAGTTCTTC
NA,TRBD2,TRBV7-6,TRBJ2-3,CASSLAGPGGADTQYF,TGTGCCAGCAGCTTAGCTGGGCCCGGGGGGGCAGATACGCAGTATTTT
NA,NA,TRBV19,TRBJ2-5,CASSDLPETQYF,TGTGCCAGTAGTGACCTTCCGGAGACCCAGTACTTC
NA,NA,TRBV19,TRBJ1-2,CASSPNRYHGYTF,TGTGCCAGTAGTCCTAACAGGTATCATGGCTACACCTTC
NA,NA,TRBV18,TRBJ1-1,CASSPGFAQNTEAFF,TGTGCCAGCTCACCGGGTTTCGCCCAAAACACTGAAGCTTTCTTT
NA,NA,TRBV2,TRBJ2-2,CASSAQGPLNTGELFF,TGTGCCAGCAGTGCTCAGGGGCCGTTGAACACCGGGGAGCTGTTTTTT
NA,NA,TRBV7-2,TRBJ2-5,CASSHGTDTMVETQYF,TGTGCCAGCAGCCATGGGACGGACACGATGGTGGAGACCCAGTACTTC
few,NA,TRBV10-1,TRBJ1-5,CASSGGGNQPQHF,TGCGCCAGCAGTGGGGGAGGCAATCAGCCCCAGCATTTT
NA,NA,TRBV11-2,TRBJ1-1,CASSQSAAGWNTEAFF,TGTGCCAGCAGCCAATCGGCGGCAGGGTGGAACACTGAAGCTTTCTTT
NA,NA,TRBV24-1,TRBJ1-2,CATSGQGRNYGYTF,TGTGCCACCAGTGGCCAGGGGAGGAACTATGGCTACACCTTC
NA,TRBD1,TRBV4-1,TRBJ1-1,CASSQVRRGLTEAFF,TGCGCCAGCAGCCAAGTTCGCAGGGGGCTCACTGAAGCTTTCTTT
NA,TRBD1,TRBV7-3,TRBJ2-7,CASSMGTGVEQYF,TGTGCCAGCAGCATGGGGACAGGGGTCGAGCAGTACTTC
NA,NA,TRBV7-2,TRBJ2-5,CASSLDGARETQYF,TGTGCCAGCAGCCTAGACGGGGCGCGGGAGACCCAGTACTTC
NA,NA,TRBV6-4,TRBJ1-1,CASSTETNTEAFF,TGTGCCAGCAGTACCGAAACGAACACTGAAGCTTTCTTT
NA,TRBD2,TRBV5-1,TRBJ2-3,CASSTGRLGLAASTDTQYF,TGCGCCAGCAGTACTGGCCGACTAGGACTAGCGGCTAGCACAGATACGCAGTATTTT
NA,NA,TRBV6-2/TRBV6-3,TRBJ2-5,CASSYVAEETQYF,TGTGCCAGCAGTTACGTGGCAGAAGAGACCCAGTACTTC